One T cell receptor beta chain is described in this entry. Its antigen is currently unknown. Trimming cost V 2 bases and J 5 bases, with 13 bases left between them. The CDR3 extends over 15 amino acids. Germline values: CDR1 SEHNR, CDR2 FQNEAQ (reference sequence). From more than 9 ml of fresh peripheral blood, PBMCs were isolated. The entry originates in a study of T cells in Graves' hyperthyroidism and ophthalmopathy. Study summary: It was at initial diagnosis, before any treatment, that peripheral blood was collected.

The TCR beta CDR3 regions underwent amplification using RNA transcripts as the source. When the TCR CDR3 underwent first-round RT-PCR, the HTBI primer set was used. Each CDR3 protein is one row after TCRdb ran MiXCR on the multiplex PCR reads. The repertoire holds around 600,000 distinct CDR3 sequences, with around 14% as singletons. Study results and limitations: A 13 V-J model separated ophthalmopathy from stable hyperthyroidism.

This TCR came from a woman aged 18-35 years with Graves' ophthalmopathy. The material sequenced was blood. This rearrangement joins TRBV7-9 to TRBJ1-5; weak D call: TRBD1 (5 bases). CDR3 protein: CASSLFKGRDQPQHF. The CDR3 region has the DNA TGTGCCAGCAGCTTATTCAAGGGGCGCGATCAGCCCCAGCATTTT. Variable domain in full (rest from reference TRBV7-9 and TRBJ1-5): DTGVSQNPRHKITKRGQNVTFRCDPISEHNRLYWYRQTLGQGPEFLTYFQNEAQLEKSRLLSDRFSAERPKGSFSTLEIQRTEQGDSAMYLCASSLFKGRDQPQHFGDGTRLSIL.